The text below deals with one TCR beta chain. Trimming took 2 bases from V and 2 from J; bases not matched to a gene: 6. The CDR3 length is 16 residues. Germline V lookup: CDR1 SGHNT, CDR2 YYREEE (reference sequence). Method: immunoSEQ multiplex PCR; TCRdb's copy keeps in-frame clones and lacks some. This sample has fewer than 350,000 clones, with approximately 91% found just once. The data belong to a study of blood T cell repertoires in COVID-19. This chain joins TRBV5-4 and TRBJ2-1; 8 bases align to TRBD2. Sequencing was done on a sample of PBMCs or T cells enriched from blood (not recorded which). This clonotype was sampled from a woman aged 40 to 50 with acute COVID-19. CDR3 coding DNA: TGTGCCAGCAGCTTCGGCGGGGGGACCCCCTACAATGAGCAGTTCTTC. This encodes CASSFGGGTPYNEQFF.